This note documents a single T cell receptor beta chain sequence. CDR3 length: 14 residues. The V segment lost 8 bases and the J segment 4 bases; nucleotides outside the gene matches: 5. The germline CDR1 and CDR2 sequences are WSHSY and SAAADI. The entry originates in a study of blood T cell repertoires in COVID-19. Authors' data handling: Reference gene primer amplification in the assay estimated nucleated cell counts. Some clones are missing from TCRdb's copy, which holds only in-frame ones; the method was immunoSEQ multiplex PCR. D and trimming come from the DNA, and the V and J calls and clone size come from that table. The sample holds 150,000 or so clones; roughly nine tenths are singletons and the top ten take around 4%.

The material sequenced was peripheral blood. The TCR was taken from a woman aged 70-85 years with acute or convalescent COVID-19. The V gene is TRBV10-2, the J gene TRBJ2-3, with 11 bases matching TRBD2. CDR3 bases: TGCGCCAGCCACAAGACTAGCGGGGCAGATACGCAGTATTTT. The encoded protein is CASHKTSGADTQYF.